This T cell receptor (beta chain) came from a study of human T cells and chemical hapten exposure. Study-wide points: There was no change with DPC sensitization in TCRs above 1 in 1000 frequency.

The sample holds a few counts of this clonotype. The antigen is undetermined. Library construction involved attaching unique molecular identifiers to individual cDNA molecules, which allowed quantitative, reproducible TCR counting. Per the study methods: A per-sample median of roughly 97,000 TCRs was observed, with a range of about 20,000 to 700,000. TCRdb independently ran MiXCR on the RACE reads; one entry per CDR3 protein. TCRdb's processing, not the authors', yielded these V and J calls. The sample records about 70,000 distinct CDR3 sequences, 10% to 11% being singletons. Stated time point: pre-sensitization, week 0. Treatment here: therapeutic diphenylcyclopropenone sensitization with weekly scalp DPC. This TCR was recovered from a woman aged 45-60 years with alopecia areata. Some clones in this sample may be carry-over from other donors' samples. The specimen comprised whole blood, sampled in connection with sensitization to the hapten diphenylcyclopropenone (DPC).

CDR3 nucleotide sequence: TGTGCCAGCAGCCACCACAGGGTCCTGGTGAACACTGAAGCTTTCTTT. It encodes CASSHHRVLVNTEAFF. V usage is TRBV3-1 and J usage is TRBJ1-1; a possible D gene is TRBD1 (6 bases). The CDR3 spans 16 residues. Germline assignment: CDR1 LGHDT and CDR2 YNNKEL (reference sequence). The V end was cut by 3 bases, the J end by 0 bases, with 14 bases between. Combining the CDR3 with reference TRBV3-1 and TRBJ1-1 gives the whole variable domain DTAVSQTPKYLVTQMGNDKSIKCEQNLGHDTMYWYKQDSKKFLKIMFSYNNKELIINETVPNRFSPKSPDKAHLNLHINSLELGDSAVYFCASSHHRVLVNTEAFFGQGTRLTVV.